The entry that follows covers one TCR beta chain sequence. The antigen remains undetermined. PCR primers comprised 60 Vbeta and 13 Jbeta primers. Sequencing was performed with immunoSEQ multiplex PCR; in TCRdb, only in-frame clones are kept and a portion is missing. Of around 200,000 clones listed, about 80% are singletons. The CDR3 has 15 residues. CDR1 and CDR2 (germline): LNHDA, SQIVND (reference sequence). The data were taken from a study of cytomegalovirus exposure and HLA in healthy donors. Overall study context: The early release's HLA-typed donors yielded about 85 million unique TCRs.

General study points: The records held CMV serostatus as the only immune exposure information. Researchers reported in a later analysis that common viral pathogens appeared linked to several top clusters.

V is TRBV19 and J is TRBJ2-5; possible D gene TRBD1, 6 bases. The J call may be mistaken, given a closer DNA end match to TRBJ2-7. The source of this sequence is a woman between 35 and 50 years old in good health and CMV-seronegative. The specimen sequenced was PBMCs. Here the CDR3 DNA reads TGTGCCAGTAGTATCGTAGGGACATCCCCGGTCGAGCAGTACTTC. It codes for CASSIVGTSPVEQYF.